The present T cell receptor (beta chain) was sequenced within a study of cytomegalovirus exposure and HLA in healthy donors. 13 Jbeta primers and 60 Vbeta primers were used for the PCR. The repertoire was sequenced with immunoSEQ multiplex PCR; TCRdb's copy has only in-frame clones and lacks some. The repertoire consists of under 150,000 clones, with 70% to 85% occurring once and the leading ten covering 2.7%. The table lists this clone with a few counts. V shed 3 bases and J 4 bases; nucleotides not matched to a gene: 1. Germline V gene sequence: CDR1 LGHNA, CDR2 YSLEER. The CDR3 length is 14 residues.

The sequence was collected from a boy between 2 and 15 years old in good health and CMV-seronegative. The J gene is TRBJ2-2, the V gene TRBV4-3, with 8 bases that match TRBD1. The source material was PBMCs. The CDR3 here is CASSQGTGTGELFF. CDR3 in DNA: TGCGCCAGCAGCCAGGGGACAGGCACCGGGGAGCTGTTTTTT.